A selection of T cell receptor beta chains follows, all from one sample in a study of T cells in Graves' hyperthyroidism and ophthalmopathy. TCRdb reprocessed the multiplex PCR reads with MiXCR, giving one entry per CDR3 protein. The data contain approximately 400,000 distinct CDR3 sequences, approximately 14% of them singletons. Specimen: blood. These receptors originate from a woman aged 25 to 39 with Graves' ophthalmopathy. The CDR3 runs from the conserved cysteine through the conserved F or W. A D gene is named only where the DNA matches it firmly. Clone size is shown for a subset of rows, as once, few, many or a class of expanded clone.

v_gene,abundance,d_gene,len,j_gene,CDR3nt,CDR3aa
TRBV27,many,-,16,TRBJ2-3,TGTGCCAGCAGGCCCGTCTTCCGGGTGGGCACAGATACGCAGTATTTT,CASRPVFRVGTDTQYF
TRBV12-5,-,-,12,TRBJ1-1,TGTGCTAGTGGCGGCGGGGGAACTGAAGCTTTCTTT,CASGGGGTEAFF
TRBV7-8,many,-,15,TRBJ1-1,TGTGCCAGCAGCTACCGAACCGGTAGGAACACTGAAGCTTTCTTT,CASSYRTGRNTEAFF
TRBV12-3/TRBV12-4,many,-,17,TRBJ1-1,TGTGCCAGCAGTAAGGGGGGCAGGGCCATGATGAACACTGAAGCTTTCTTT,CASSKGGRAMMNTEAFF
TRBV28,many,-,15,TRBJ1-3,TGTGCCAGCAGTACGCAGGGGTTCTCTGGAAACACCATATATTTT,CASSTQGFSGNTIYF
TRBV6-1,-,-,11,TRBJ2-3,TGTGCCAGCAGGGGGGGATCTACGCAGTATTTT,CASRGGSTQYF
TRBV5-1,many,TRBD1,15,TRBJ1-6,TGCGCCAGCAGCCTTCAGGGGGCGAAAACCTCACCCCTCCACTTT,CASSLQGAKTSPLHF
TRBV30,many,TRBD1,13,TRBJ1-6,TGTGCCTGTGGGACAGGGATTAATTCACCCCTCCACTTT,CACGTGINSPLHF
TRBV11-2,-,TRBD2,15,TRBJ2-1,TGTGCCAGCAGCCAATCACTAGCGGGAGTTAATGAGCAGTTCTTC,CASSQSLAGVNEQFF
TRBV13,many,TRBD2,19,TRBJ2-3,TGTGCCAGCAGCATTCGACTAGCGGGAATTAACACTAGCACAGATACGCAGTATTTT,CASSIRLAGINTSTDTQYF
TRBV30,many,-,13,TRBJ1-3,TGTGCCTGGGCGACGAACTCTGGAAACACCATATATTTT,CAWATNSGNTIYF
TRBV7-2,many,TRBD1,14,TRBJ2-1,TGTGCCAGCAGCTTAGGGGGACAGGGTTTGGAGCAGTTCTTC,CASSLGGQGLEQFF
TRBV3-1,many,-,15,TRBJ2-5,TGTGCCAGCAGCCAAGAGGCGCTCCCGGGTGGGACCCAGTACTTC,CASSQEALPGGTQYF
TRBV2,many,-,13,TRBJ1-6,TGTGCCAGCGTTAGTGGCTATAATTCACCCCTCCACTTT,CASVSGYNSPLHF
TRBV6-1,many,TRBD1,16,TRBJ1-5,TGTGCCACCGACTACGCAGGGGGCGCGAGGAATCAGCCCCAGCATTTT,CATDYAGGARNQPQHF
TRBV2,-,TRBD2,18,TRBJ2-1,TGTGCCAGCAGTGAAAGGGGGACTAGGAAAAATCTTTACAATGAGCAGTTCTTC,CASSERGTRKNLYNEQFF
TRBV5-8,few,TRBD2,16,TRBJ2-3,TGTGCCAGCAGCTCATGGACTAGCGGTCTCACAGATACGCAGTATTTT,CASSSWTSGLTDTQYF
TRBV20-1,-,-,13,TRBJ1-5,TGCAGTGCGGCGGGGGTCATAGTCGAACCCCAGCATTTT,CSAAGVIVEPQHF
TRBV20-1,many,TRBD1,16,TRBJ2-7,TGCAGTGCTAGTTTTCTCTCGGGACAGGACCCCTACGAGCAGTACTTC,CSASFLSGQDPYEQYF
TRBV29-1,few,-,11,TRBJ1-1,TGCAGCGTTGGGGAGGGCACTGAAGCTTTCTTT,CSVGEGTEAFF
TRBV6-1,many,-,13,TRBJ2-7,TGTGCCAGCAGTAACCGAGGGAGTTACGAGCAGTACTTC,CASSNRGSYEQYF
TRBV7-3,many,-,12,TRBJ1-2,TGTGCCAGCAGCCTGGACAGTGGTGGCTACACCTTC,CASSLDSGGYTF
TRBV2,-,-,15,TRBJ2-2,TGTGCCAGCACTGAAGCCCCTAGGGTGGCCGGGGAGCTGTTTTTT,CASTEAPRVAGELFF